The 13 T cell receptor beta chains listed next were all sequenced from one sample in a study of blood T cell repertoires in COVID-19. TCRdb's copy holds only in-frame clones and misses some; the assay was immunoSEQ multiplex PCR. The sample has approximately 300,000 clones, over 75% seen once. The sequenced sample consisted of peripheral blood. These receptors were taken from a woman in her twenties or thirties with COVID-19, enrolled during active disease.

The gene calls are TRBV6-6 and TRBJ2-5; the match to TRBD2 covers 8 bases. There are 13 residues in the CDR3. V lost 2 bases and J lost 5; bases outside the gene matches: 1. Looked up from germline, CDR1 is MNHNY and CDR2 is SVGAGI (reference sequence). The CDR3 reads CASSYPGGETQYF. The CDR3 region has the DNA TGTGCCAGCAGTTACCCGGGGGGGGAGACCCAGTACTTC.

The V gene is TRBV4-2, the J gene TRBJ2-5; 8 nucleotides agree with TRBD2. Germline lookup yields CDR1 LGHNA and CDR2 YNFKEQ. V shed 0 bases and J 0 bases; nucleotides not matched to a gene: 3. The CDR3 runs 16 residues. The CDR3 protein is CASSQDLLADQETQYF. In DNA form, the CDR3 reads TGTGCCAGCAGCCAAGATTTACTAGCGGACCAAGAGACCCAGTACTTC.

The chain uses TRBV28 and TRBJ1-4; D is ambiguous. Germline V gene lookup returns CDR1 MDHEN and CDR2 SYDVKM. Trimming took 6 bases from V and 0 from J, leaving 14 bases between them. CDR3 size: 16 residues. This chain's CDR3 is CASSAPGGATNEKLFF. DNA of the CDR3: TGTGCCAGCAGCGCCCCGGGCGGGGCAACTAATGAAAAACTGTTTTTT.

The chain is built from TRBV11-3 and TRBJ2-5; possible D gene TRBD1, 5 bases. Trimming cost V 5 bases and J 4 bases, with 17 bases left between them. CDR1 SGHNT and CDR2 YENEEA come from the germline V gene. The CDR3 has 15 amino acids. The CDR3 nucleotides read TGTGCCAGCAGCGACCAATCAGGGAAGTCAGAGACCCAGTACTTC. This translates into CASSDQSGKSETQYF.

The chain employs TRBV18 and TRBJ1-1, with 10 bases that match TRBD1. J gave up 4 bases and V 6 bases, and 5 bases lay outside the gene matches. CDR1 and CDR2 (germline): KGHSH, LQKENI. The CDR3 runs to 14 residues. The CDR3 nucleotides read TGTGCCAGCTCCCGGGACAGGGGAAGCACTGAAGCTTTCTTT. This sequence encodes CASSRDRGSTEAFF. The complete variable domain, with remaining parts taken from reference TRBV18 and TRBJ1-1, reads NAGVMQNPRHLVRRRGQEARLRCSPMKGHSHVYWYRQLPEEGLKFMVYLQKENIIDESGMPKERFSAEFPKEGPSILRIQQVVRGDSAAYFCASSRDRGSTEAFFGQGTRLTVV.

The chain couples TRBV10-2 to TRBJ1-2; tentative D call: TRBD1 (5 bases). Per germline, CDR1 WSHSY and CDR2 SAAADI. Trimming took off 8 bases at V and 5 bases at J, with 15 bases between the two ends. This CDR3 is built from 13 residues. CDR3 DNA: TGCGCCAGCGGCCGGAGGGGTGATTATGGCTACACCTTC. This encodes CASGRRGDYGYTF.

The chain has TRBV5-4 and TRBJ1-4; D is unresolved. The CDR3 is 14 residues long. Looked up from germline, CDR1 is SGHNT and CDR2 is YYREEE (reference sequence). Trimming took 1 base from V and 7 from J, leaving 11 bases between them. The CDR3 DNA follows: TGTGCCAGCAGCTTGAAAGGGAGGGTTGAAAAACTGTTTTTT. It specifies CASSLKGRVEKLFF. The full variable domain, with the rest looked up from reference TRBV5-4 and TRBJ1-4, is ETGVTQSPTHLIKTRGQQVTLRCSSQSGHNTVSWYQQALGQGPQFIFQYYREEENGRGNFPPRFSGLQFPNYSSELNVNALELDDSALYLCASSLKGRVEKLFFGSGTQLSVL.

The genes are TRBV27 and TRBJ1-6; 11 nucleotides agree with TRBD1. The V gene's germline CDR1 is MNHEY and CDR2 SMNVEV (reference sequence). There are 16 residues in the CDR3. V shed 2 bases and J 7 bases; nucleotides not matched to a gene: 4. CDR3 sequence (DNA): TGTGCCAGCAGTTTAGGGACAGGGGGAACAAATTCACCCCTCCACTTT. Amino acid sequence: CASSLGTGGTNSPLHF.

The rearrangement joins TRBV28 to TRBJ1-2; D uncertain. The germline V gene encodes CDR1 MDHEN and CDR2 SYDVKM. V was clipped by 6 bases and J by 0 bases, with 11 bases between them. This CDR3 contains 14 residues. The CDR3 coding sequence is TGTGCCAGCAGCGATCCGGGGACTAACTATGGCTACACCTTC. As protein: CASSDPGTNYGYTF.

The CDR3 is CSVAKPGLPYEQYF. The CDR3 DNA reads TGCAGCGTTGCTAAGCCGGGACTACCCTACGAGCAGTACTTC. This chain joins TRBV29-1 and TRBJ2-7, with 7 bases identical to TRBD2. The germline V gene encodes CDR1 SQVTM and CDR2 ANQGSEA. V was clipped by 4 bases and J by 2 bases; unmatched bases: 8. This CDR3 has 14 residues.

The chain uses TRBV7-9 and TRBJ1-2, with D tentatively TRBD1 (6 bases). This CDR3 is 15 amino acids long. V lost 3 bases and J 8 bases, leaving 19 bases between the germline ends. Germline V gene lookup returns CDR1 SEHNR and CDR2 FQNEAQ (reference sequence). This CDR3 is CASSLTHREDQGYTF. The CDR3 DNA is TGTGCCAGCAGCTTGACGCACAGGGAAGATCAGGGCTACACCTTC.

V and J are TRBV5-4 and TRBJ2-5, with 8 positions matching TRBD2. This CDR3 has 14 amino acids. With 2 bases clipped from V and 1 base from J, the junction kept 1 base outside the gene matches. Germline CDR1 reads SGHNT; CDR2 reads YYREEE (reference sequence). This CDR3 reads CASSFTSGQETQYF. DNA for the CDR3: TGTGCCAGCAGCTTCACTAGCGGCCAAGAGACCCAGTACTTC. Using reference TRBV5-4 and TRBJ2-5 for the parts outside the CDR3, the full variable domain is ETGVTQSPTHLIKTRGQQVTLRCSSQSGHNTVSWYQQALGQGPQFIFQYYREEENGRGNFPPRFSGLQFPNYSSELNVNALELDDSALYLCASSFTSGQETQYFGPGTRLLVL.

This clone was observed once. The chain recombines TRBV6-2 or TRBV6-3 with TRBJ2-7, with 15 bases lining up with TRBD2. The CDR3 sequence is 16 residues long. Per germline, CDR1 MNHEY and CDR2 SVGEGT. V gave up 4 bases and J gave up 6 bases; unmatched junction bases: 7. The CDR3 DNA reads as TGTGCCAGCAGTTCTGACGGACTAGCGGGAGGGGGCGAGCAGTACTTC. Translated, it gives CASSSDGLAGGGEQYF.